This T cell receptor beta chain was found in a study of response to subunit inactivated influenza vaccine. Study findings and constraints: The authors suggested that few new T cells are recruited per seasonal influenza vaccination.

This clonotype was seen repeatedly, ten times or more. What it binds is not known. Using its own MiXCR run on the RT-PCR reads, TCRdb lists one record per CDR3 protein. This sample has 400,000 to 650,000 distinct CDR3 sequences, with less than 7.5% found just once. Germline V CDR1 and CDR2: SNHLY, FYNNEI. The CDR3 covers 12 residues. The V end was cut by 3 bases, the J end by 2 bases, with 4 bases between. This chain links TRBV2 with TRBJ2-5; no definite D call. This sequence originates from a man between 50 and 70 years old who received an inactivated influenza vaccine. The source was PBMCs from blood, collected roughly 24 months after vaccination. In DNA, the CDR3 is TGTGCCAGCAGTGATCAGCAAGAGACCCAGTACTTC. Translated, it gives CASSDQQETQYF. The entire variable domain, with the rest obtained from reference TRBV2 and TRBJ2-5, is as follows: EPEVTQTPSHQVTQMGQEVILRCVPISNHLYFYWYRQILGQKVEFLVSFYNNEISEKSEIFDDQFSVERPDGSNFTLKIRSTKLEDSAMYFCASSDQQETQYFGPGTRLLVL.